This T cell receptor beta chain was identified in a study of response to subunit inactivated influenza vaccine (dated by TCRdb to the late 2010s). Describing the broader study: Deep quantitative profiling of the T cell receptor repertoire was used in the study to follow responses to a trivalent subunit inactivated influenza vaccine.

Overall results and qualifications from the work: The authors suggested that each seasonal influenza vaccination may recruit only a limited number of new T cells.

In the case of this clonotype: The antigen this receptor binds is unknown. Per-base quality was not reported, and no clone a single base away is much larger than it.

Library construction relied on RT-PCR. Sequencing was carried out with an Illumina HiSeq 2500. The raw public reads went through TCRdb reprocessing: fastp at Q25, MiXCR clone calling, in-frame beta chains kept. Each CDR3 protein gets just one entry, which takes the most common genes and DNA from the rows behind it. This sample is represented by 650,000 to 800,000 distinct CDR3 sequences; approximately 14% of them were singletons. Jointly, the top ten make up roughly 6.4% of the sample. Taken from cysteine to phenylalanine, the CDR3 has 16 residues. Of the read, only the CDR3 DNA is kept; its 48 bases are in frame from base 1. For this chain, trimming is 4 bases at the V end and 1 base at the J end, and the number of junction bases without a gene match is 11. The germline V gene yields SQVTM for CDR1 and ANQGSEA for CDR2.

Sequencing was performed on PBMCs from blood, taken 14 days before vaccination. The sequence is built from TRBV29-1 and TRBJ2-7; 9 bases in the junction line up with TRBD2. The receptor was isolated from a man aged 45 to 65 who received an inactivated influenza vaccine. Donor details come from another sample of the same person, matched by shared clones. The sequence in DNA is TGCAGCGTTGTCTCTAGCGGGGCCGTCTATTCCTACGAGCAGTACTTC. Its coded protein is CSVVSSGAVYSYEQYF.